The 23 T cell receptor beta chains presented below share a single source sample, sequenced in a study of identical twins. TCRdb re-derived calls from the 5' RACE reads in MiXCR, one entry per CDR3 protein. The table lists about 1.7 million distinct CDR3 sequences, 32% of them singletons. Sequenced sample: cord blood. These receptors were obtained from a newborn girl in good health.

This clonotype was detected only a few times. The V call is TRBV5-6, the J call TRBJ2-3; D tentatively reads TRBD1 or TRBD2 (5 bases each). This CDR3 is built from 16 residues. Germline V gene data show CDR1 as SGHDT and CDR2 as YYEEEE. V gave up 0 bases and J gave up 1 base, with 12 bases separating them. This CDR3 is CASSLGTGTRTDTQYF. DNA of the CDR3: TGTGCCAGCAGCTTGGGTACCGGGACCCGCACAGATACGCAGTATTTT.

The sample holds a few counts of this clonotype. The chain uses TRBV20-1 and TRBJ1-2; TRBD1 might be the D (6 bases). The V end was cut by 6 bases, the J end by 4 bases, with 24 bases between. CDR3 length equals 16 residues. The germline V gene has CDR1 DFQATT and CDR2 SNEGSKA (reference sequence). This CDR3 reads CSAQLTGTRNLYGYTF. The CDR3, as DNA: TGCAGTGCCCAACTTACCGGGACAAGAAACCTCTATGGCTACACCTTC.

Points on this clonotype: Relative to the germline gene, one junction end is altered; a read error may explain this. V and J are TRBV9 and TRBJ2-4, with TRBD2 as a possible D gene (8 bases). The end of the DNA fits TRBJ2-5 better, so the J call may be wrong. This CDR3 comprises 14 residues. Germline assignment: CDR1 SGDLS and CDR2 YYNGEE. The DNA of the CDR3 is TGTACCAGCACCCAGGGGGGACTAGGAGAGACCCAGTACTTC. Residues: CTSTQGGLGETQYF.

This clonotype was observed a few times. The V gene is TRBV5-1, the J gene TRBJ2-7; D remains unclear. Looked up from germline, CDR1 is SGHRS and CDR2 is YFSETQ. The CDR3 contains 13 residues. Trimming removed 4 bases at V and 5 bases at J, with 13 bases between. In nucleotides, the CDR3 is TGCGCCAGCAGCCAGACTGCCTCTGACGAGCAGTACTTC. This translates into CASSQTASDEQYF.

This clonotype has just a few counts. V and J are TRBV20-1 and TRBJ2-5; D remains unclear. Germline lookup yields CDR1 DFQATT and CDR2 SNEGSKA (reference sequence). V gave up 5 bases and J gave up 2 bases, with 12 bases separating them. CDR3 length: 13 residues. The CDR3 DNA sequence: TGCAGTGCTCCAGTAAGCAAACAAGAGACCCAGTACTTC. Its translation is CSAPVSKQETQYF.

This clonotype was seen many times. This sequence joins TRBV25-1 and TRBJ2-1; a possible D gene is TRBD1 (5 bases). Trimming took off 6 bases at V and 2 bases at J, with 5 bases between the two ends. Per germline, CDR1 MGHDK and CDR2 SYGVNS. CDR3 length: 12 amino acids. CDR3 region: CASRDTYNEQFF. The DNA for the CDR3 is TGTGCCAGCAGGGACACCTACAATGAGCAGTTCTTC.

The V call is TRBV10-3, the J call TRBJ1-3; no clear D. This CDR3 has 14 residues. Trimming removed 8 bases from V and 0 bases from J, with 11 bases in between. Germline V lookup: CDR1 ENHRY, CDR2 SYGVKD. The CDR3 coding sequence is TGTGCCATCGCCGCTCTGCCCTCTGGAAACACCATATATTTT. The encoded protein is CAIAALPSGNTIYF.

There are a few counts of this clonotype. J is TRBJ1-1 and V is TRBV30; D unclear. Trimming pared 4 bases from V and 1 base from J, leaving 10 bases between. The CDR3 is 13 residues long. The V gene's germline CDR1 is GTSNPN and CDR2 SVGIG (reference sequence). The CDR3 reads CAWIRASNTEAFF. The CDR3, as DNA: TGTGCCTGGATTCGGGCATCGAACACTGAAGCTTTCTTT.

The gene calls are TRBV21-1 and TRBJ2-7; the listed D gene, TRBD1, was not tested against the DNA. TRBV21-1 is labeled a pseudogene. This CDR3 is built from 14 residues. In nucleotides, the CDR3 is TGTGCCAGCAGCAAAGGGGACAGTACCTACGAGCAGTACTTC. This translates into CASSKGDSTYEQYF.

This chain uses TRBV9 with TRBJ1-2; no firm D call. V dropped 0 bases and J dropped 8 bases, with 8 bases sitting between them. The germline V gene has CDR1 SGDLS and CDR2 YYNGEE. The CDR3 extends over 12 amino acids. The CDR3 sequence: CASSVERLGYTF. DNA of the CDR3: TGTGCCAGCAGCGTAGAACGGCTCGGCTACACCTTC.

The CDR3 region has the DNA TGTGCCATCGCGGCCTCACGGGGCTTCATCAACACTGAAGCTTTCTTT. Amino acid sequence: CAIAASRGFINTEAFF. The chain has TRBV2 and TRBJ1-1; a possible D gene is TRBD1 (5 bases). V lost 10 bases and J lost 2, with 23 bases in between. The CDR3 covers 16 residues. CDR1 is SNHLY, CDR2 FYNNEI, per germline.

Notes on this clonotype: At one of its ends the junction is not consistent with the germline gene, which may arise from a read error. J is TRBJ2-6 and V is TRBV29-1; TRBD1 aligns across 9 bases. The CDR3 has 18 amino acids. Germline CDR1 and CDR2: SQVTM and ANQGSEA. The CDR3 spells CSVEDPDRGISGVNVLTF. Here the CDR3 DNA reads TGCAGCGTTGAAGATCCTGACAGGGGGATCTCTGGGGTCAACGTCCTGACTTTC.

A few counts support this clonotype. The CDR3 loop is CAIRDRESSYEQYF. In DNA, the CDR3 is TGTGCCATCAGGGACAGGGAGAGCTCCTACGAGCAGTACTTC. The genes are TRBV10-3 and TRBJ2-7; 8 bases agree with TRBD1. The CDR3 loop spans 14 amino acids. The ends lost 6 bases at V and 0 bases at J; junction bases unmatched: 4. CDR1 and CDR2 from the germline V gene are ENHRY and SYGVKD.

The J gene is TRBJ2-5, the V gene TRBV18; 8 positions agree with TRBD1. The closer fit of TRBJ2-7 to the DNA end suggests the J call may be wrong. Germline V gene lookup returns CDR1 KGHSH and CDR2 LQKENI. The CDR3 loop spans 15 amino acids. CDR3 in amino acids: CASSSLRTGIYEQYF. CDR3 bases: TGTGCCAGCTCATCCCTCCGGACAGGGATATACGAGCAGTACTTC.

The CDR3 DNA is TGCGCCAGCAGCGGGGGACAGCGAAGTCCCTACGAGCAGTACTTC. Translating gives CASSGGQRSPYEQYF. This chain links TRBV5-1 with TRBJ2-7, with TRBD1 matching over 7 bases. The CDR3 consists of 15 residues. Germline CDR1 SGHRS, CDR2 YFSETQ. Trimming took 4 bases from V and 2 from J; bases not matched to a gene: 9.

The rearrangement uses TRBV19 and TRBJ1-5; 7 bases are a match to TRBD1. This CDR3 contains 15 residues. Germline values: CDR1 LNHDA, CDR2 SQIVND (reference sequence). Unmatched junction bases numbered 11, after V lost 5 bases and J lost 7 bases. CDR3 nucleotides: TGTGCCAGTAGTCGCCCGACAGGGATGGGACAGCCCCAGCATTTT. Its protein is CASSRPTGMGQPQHF.

The sample holds a few counts of this clonotype. Here the CDR3 reads CASSVDPVSYEQYF. The CDR3 DNA reads TGTGCCAGCAGCGTAGATCCGGTCTCCTACGAGCAGTACTTC. The genes are TRBV9 and TRBJ2-7; D not certain. Germline CDR1 SGDLS, CDR2 YYNGEE. The CDR3 covers 14 residues. Deletions cut 0 bases from V and 0 bases from J, with 7 bases between.

This chain joins TRBV14 and TRBJ1-1; unclear D gene. The CDR3 covers 14 residues. Trimming pared 4 bases from V and 1 base from J, leaving 10 bases between. Germline values: CDR1 SGHDN, CDR2 FVKESK. For the CDR3, the DNA is TGTGCCAGCAGCCCCGCGGCACCGAACACTGAAGCTTTCTTT. As protein: CASSPAAPNTEAFF.

The genes are TRBV20-1 and TRBJ2-7; 9 bases match TRBD2. Germline CDR1 is DFQATT and CDR2 is SNEGSKA (reference sequence). The CDR3 totals 18 residues. Trimming cost V 1 base and J 3 bases; bases outside gene matches: 16. The CDR3 spells CSARGWTSDEKPHYEQYF. CDR3 bases: TGCAGTGCTAGAGGATGGACTAGCGACGAAAAACCTCACTACGAGCAGTACTTC.

This clonotype turned up a few times. The junction departs from the called germline gene at one end, perhaps through a read error. This chain uses TRBV12-3 or TRBV12-4 with TRBJ2-4; TRBD1 is a possible D gene (5 bases). The tail of the sequence fits TRBJ2-7 better, so the J call may be wrong. The CDR3 covers 13 residues. CDR3: CANSLWQGNEQYF. CDR3 nucleotide sequence: TGTGCCAACAGTTTGTGGCAGGGAAACGAGCAGTACTTC.

A few counts support this clonotype. The V call is TRBV4-1, the J call TRBJ2-3; D uncertain. The CDR3 length is 13 residues. The germline CDR1 and CDR2 sequences are MGHRA and YSYEKL. Trimming removed 0 bases from V and 6 bases from J, with 7 bases in between. The CDR3 nucleotides are TGCGCCAGCAGCCAAGATGGGTGGGATACGCAGTATTTT. Translating gives CASSQDGWDTQYF.

This clonotype has a handful of counts. The gene calls are TRBV30 and TRBJ2-5; D perhaps matches TRBD1 (6 bases). CDR1 is GTSNPN and CDR2 is SVGIG in the germline V gene (reference sequence). This CDR3 region has 13 residues. V was shortened by 2 bases and J by 4 bases, with 11 bases between the two germline ends. CDR3 nucleotides: TGTGCCTGGAGTACGGGACACCGAGAGACCCAGTACTTC. This translates into CAWSTGHRETQYF. Using reference TRBV30 and TRBJ2-5 for the parts outside the CDR3, the full variable domain is SQTIHQWPATLVQPVGSPLSLECTVEGTSNPNLYWYRQAAGRGLQLLFYSVGIGQISSEVPQNLSASRPQDRQFILSSKKLLLSDSGFYLCAWSTGHRETQYFGPGTRLLVL.

V usage is TRBV6-6 and J usage is TRBJ2-1; D unresolved. The CDR3 totals 12 residues. V lost 7 bases, J lost 6 bases, and 10 bases lay in between. Germline lookup yields CDR1 MNHNY and CDR2 SVGAGI (reference sequence). In nucleotides, the CDR3 is TGTGCCAGCAATCACTGGGGCAATGAGCAGTTCTTC. Its protein product is CASNHWGNEQFF.